This T cell receptor (beta chain) is from a study of CD8 T cells in Susac syndrome (dated 2019 in TCRdb). At the level of the whole study: The study used repertoire sequencing to test whether antigen drove CD8+ T cell activation and differentiation in Susac syndrome.

Peripheral blood CD8+ and CD4+ T cells from healthy donors, Susac syndrome patients and multiple sclerosis patients were profiled by high-throughput TCR beta sequencing. The healthy donors served as controls matched for age and sex. Bulk CD8+ and CD4+ T cells were purified magnetically by negative isolation, whereas CD8+ TEMRA cells were enriched by FACS. Blood was drawn into EDTA tubes, processed within 24 hours, and PBMCs were isolated by density gradient centrifugation. PBMCs destined for TCR sequencing were cryopreserved in liquid nitrogen and later thawed in a 37 °C water bath. The sorted or isolated CD4+, CD8+ and CD8+ TEMRA cells reached a purity of at least 90%. Compared with germline, V lacks 6 bases and J lacks 6 bases; bases without a gene match: 9. CDR1 SQVTM and CDR2 ANQGSEA are derived from the germline V gene. The CDR3 starts with the cysteine, ends with the phenylalanine, and has 14 residues. The read is trimmed to its CDR3 DNA, 42 bases read in frame from base 1.

This clonotype was seen a handful of times. Its antigen is currently not known. There are no base qualities to consult, and no much larger clone falls within one base. RNA was extracted using the RNeasy kit, and roughly 0.45 to 1 ug of the RNA was reverse transcribed with random hexamers. TCR beta CDR3 regions were amplified with the immunoSEQ multiplex PCR assay covering 54 Vbeta and 13 Jbeta segments. Bias from PCR amplification was corrected by using a synthetic template baseline for primer optimization and for computational correction. Per the original workflow: Reads were assigned to V, D and J genes according to IMGT and analyzed in immunoSEQ Analyzer, with only productive sequences retained. Clonality was calculated as one minus the Shannon entropy normalized by log2 of the number of productive unique sequences. For each patient and control, public and private clones were evaluated within the 100 most prevalent clones. Clones were defined as Susac-specific if absent from the healthy and MS cohorts, from 1052 published viral clones and from other ImmuneACCESS disease sequences. TCRdb's own reprocessing of the public reads used fastp at Q25 and MiXCR and kept productive beta chains. Rows merge per CDR3 protein into single entries with the most common DNA and genes. The V and J calls come from TCRdb's annotation, not from the publication. Recorded for this sample are 150,000 to 200,000 distinct CDR3 sequences; around 95% of them occurred a single time. The top ten constitute 0.12% to 0.15% of the sample.

Results the study describes overall, beyond this receptor: The number of individuals in the TCR sequencing and HLA analysis was recognized as being relatively small.

The clonotype comes from a human donor in good health. Source material: CD4+ T cells from PBMCs. The rearranged chain carries TRBV29-1 and TRBJ2-7; 12 bases in between match TRBD1. The CDR3 reads as follows: CSVYPGQGAREQYF. The DNA reads as follows: TGCAGCGTCTACCCGGGACAGGGGGCTCGCGAGCAGTACTTC.